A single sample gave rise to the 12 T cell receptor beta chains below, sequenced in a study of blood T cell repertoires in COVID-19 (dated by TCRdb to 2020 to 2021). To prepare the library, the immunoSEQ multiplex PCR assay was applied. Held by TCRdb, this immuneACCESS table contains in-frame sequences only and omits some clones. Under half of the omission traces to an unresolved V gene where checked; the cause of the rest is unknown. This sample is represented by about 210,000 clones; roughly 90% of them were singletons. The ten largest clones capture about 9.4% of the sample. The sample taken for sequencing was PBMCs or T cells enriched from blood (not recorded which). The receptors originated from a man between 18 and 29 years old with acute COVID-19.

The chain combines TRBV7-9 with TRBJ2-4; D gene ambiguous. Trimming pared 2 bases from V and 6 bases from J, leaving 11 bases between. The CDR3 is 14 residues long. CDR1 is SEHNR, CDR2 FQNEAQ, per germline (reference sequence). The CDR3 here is CASSLLTHLNIQYF. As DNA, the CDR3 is TGTGCCAGCAGCTTACTAACCCACTTAAACATTCAGTACTTC.

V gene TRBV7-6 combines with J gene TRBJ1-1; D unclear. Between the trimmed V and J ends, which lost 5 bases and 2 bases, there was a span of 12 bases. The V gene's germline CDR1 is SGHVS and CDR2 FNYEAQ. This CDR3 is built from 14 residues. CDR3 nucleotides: TGTGCCAGCAGCCCGGCTGGAGGAAACACTGAAGCTTTCTTT. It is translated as CASSPAGGNTEAFF.

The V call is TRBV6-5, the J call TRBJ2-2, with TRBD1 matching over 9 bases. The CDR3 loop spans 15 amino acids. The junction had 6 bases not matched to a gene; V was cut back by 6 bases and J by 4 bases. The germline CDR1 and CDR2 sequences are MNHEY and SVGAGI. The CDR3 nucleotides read TGTGCCAGCAGCGGGACAGGGACGACCACCGGGGAGCTGTTTTTT. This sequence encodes CASSGTGTTTGELFF.

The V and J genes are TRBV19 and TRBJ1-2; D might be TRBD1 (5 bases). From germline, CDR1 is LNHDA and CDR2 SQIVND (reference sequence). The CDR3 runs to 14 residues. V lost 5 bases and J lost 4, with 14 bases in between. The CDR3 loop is CASSFTTEPYGYTF. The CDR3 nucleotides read TGTGCCAGTAGTTTTACGACAGAACCCTATGGCTACACCTTC. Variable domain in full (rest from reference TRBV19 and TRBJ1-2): DGGITQSPKYLFRKEGQNVTLSCEQNLNHDAMYWYRQDPGQGLRLIYYSQIVNDFQKGDIAEGYSVSREKKESFPLTVTSAQKNPTAFYLCASSFTTEPYGYTFGSGTRLTVV.

This chain's CDR3 is CASRVTSGSREQYF. CDR3 coding DNA: TGCGCCAGCAGGGTGACTAGCGGGAGTCGTGAGCAGTACTTC. The chain joins TRBV5-1 to TRBJ2-7; 12 nucleotides match TRBD2. CDR1 is SGHRS, CDR2 YFSETQ, per germline. There are 14 residues in the CDR3. The junction had 7 bases not matched to a gene; V was cut back by 5 bases and J by 7 bases.

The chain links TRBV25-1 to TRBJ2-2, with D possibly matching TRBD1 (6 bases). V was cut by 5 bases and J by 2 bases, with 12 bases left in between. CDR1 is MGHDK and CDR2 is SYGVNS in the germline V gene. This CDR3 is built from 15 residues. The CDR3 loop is CASSPWTVNTGELFF. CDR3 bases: TGTGCCAGCAGTCCGTGGACAGTAAACACCGGGGAGCTGTTTTTT. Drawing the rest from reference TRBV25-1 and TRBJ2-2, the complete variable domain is EADIYQTPRYLVIGTGKKITLECSQTMGHDKMYWYQQDPGMELHLIHYSYGVNSTEKGDLSSESTVSRIRTEHFPLTLESARPSHTSQYLCASSPWTVNTGELFFGEGSRLTVL.

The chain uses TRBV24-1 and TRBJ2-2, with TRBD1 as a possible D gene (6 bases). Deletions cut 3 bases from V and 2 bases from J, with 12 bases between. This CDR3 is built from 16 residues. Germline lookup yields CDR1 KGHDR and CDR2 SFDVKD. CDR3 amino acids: CATSDPGQTNTGELFF. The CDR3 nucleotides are TGTGCCACCAGTGATCCCGGACAGACCAACACCGGGGAGCTGTTTTTT.

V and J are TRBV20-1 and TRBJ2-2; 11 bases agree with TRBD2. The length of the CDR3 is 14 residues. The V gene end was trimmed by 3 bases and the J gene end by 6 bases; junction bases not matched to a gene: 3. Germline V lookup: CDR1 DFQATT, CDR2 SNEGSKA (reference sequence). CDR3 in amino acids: CSASPSGRPGELFF. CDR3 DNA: TGCAGTGCTAGTCCTAGCGGGAGGCCCGGGGAGCTGTTTTTT.

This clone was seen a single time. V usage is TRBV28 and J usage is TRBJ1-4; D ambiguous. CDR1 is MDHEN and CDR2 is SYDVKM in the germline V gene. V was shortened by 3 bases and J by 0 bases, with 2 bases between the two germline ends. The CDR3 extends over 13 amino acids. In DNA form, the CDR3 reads TGTGCCAGCAGTTTCGCAACTAATGAAAAACTGTTTTTT. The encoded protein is CASSFATNEKLFF. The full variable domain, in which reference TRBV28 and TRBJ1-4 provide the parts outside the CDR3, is DVKVTQSSRYLVKRTGEKVFLECVQDMDHENMFWYRQDPGLGLRLIYFSYDVKMKEKGDIPEGYSVSREKKERFSLILESASTNQTSMYLCASSFATNEKLFFGSGTQLSVL.

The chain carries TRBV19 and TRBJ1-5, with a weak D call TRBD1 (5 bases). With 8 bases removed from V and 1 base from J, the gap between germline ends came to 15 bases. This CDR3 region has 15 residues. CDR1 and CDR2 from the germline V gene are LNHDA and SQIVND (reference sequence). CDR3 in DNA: TGTGCCAGTGCGGGGGGAATTGTCAGCAATCAGCCCCAGCATTTT. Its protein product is CASAGGIVSNQPQHF.

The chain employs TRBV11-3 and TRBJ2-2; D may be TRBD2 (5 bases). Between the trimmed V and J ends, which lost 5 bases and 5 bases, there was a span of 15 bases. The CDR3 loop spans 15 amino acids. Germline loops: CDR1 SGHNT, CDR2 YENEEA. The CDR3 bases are TGTGCCAGCAGCGCACTAGATTTGGGGACCGGGGAGCTGTTTTTT. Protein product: CASSALDLGTGELFF.

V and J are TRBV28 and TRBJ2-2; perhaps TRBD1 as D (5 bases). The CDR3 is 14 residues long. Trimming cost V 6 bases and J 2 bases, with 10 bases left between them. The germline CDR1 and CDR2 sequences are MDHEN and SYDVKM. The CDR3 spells CASRIDRNTGELFF. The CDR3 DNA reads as TGTGCCAGCAGGATCGACAGAAACACCGGGGAGCTGTTTTTT.